This TCR beta chain came from a study of T cells in Graves' hyperthyroidism and ophthalmopathy. General study findings and limits: A model using 13 V-J features told ophthalmopathy apart from stable hyperthyroidism.

This clonotype was seen a handful of times. Its cognate antigen is unknown. Regions amplified from RNA transcripts were the TCR beta CDR3 regions. The HTBI primer set was used in a first-round RT-PCR of the TCR CDR3. TCRdb reprocessed the multiplex PCR reads with MiXCR, giving one entry per CDR3 protein. The sample has roughly 380,000 distinct CDR3 sequences, over 11% seen once. CDR1 SQVTM and CDR2 ANQGSEA come from the germline V gene. The CDR3 has 15 amino acids. Deletions cut 0 bases from V and 6 bases from J, with 15 bases between. In patients aged 18 to 65, hyperthyroidism was newly diagnosed, with duration under 2 months. Uncontrolled infection, other autoimmune disease, pregnancy or lactation barred patients from enrollment.

V is TRBV29-1 and J is TRBJ2-1; a weak D match, TRBD2 (6 bases). Material: blood. The receptor comes from a woman aged 55-75 years with Graves' hyperthyroidism. Here the CDR3 DNA reads TGCAGCGTTGAAGAGTTTAGCGGTGTATTCAATGAGCAGTTCTTC. It yields the protein CSVEEFSGVFNEQFF.